The present TCR beta chain was sequenced within a study of T cells in Graves' hyperthyroidism and ophthalmopathy (dated by TCRdb to the late 2010s). Regarding the study in general: Peripheral blood was sampled at the time of initial diagnosis, prior to any treatment. A discovery cohort of fewer than 110 patients, 43 with Graves' ophthalmopathy and under 60 with stable Graves' hyperthyroidism, was used to find distinguishing TCR V-J signatures. An independent validation cohort of 18 to 20 hyperthyroidism patients and more than 15 patients who later progressed to ophthalmopathy tested prospective prediction of ophthalmopathy. The approximately 90 discovery patients were divided at random into training and test sets in a 7:3 ratio. In addition, the study compared T-cell repertoires in thyroid tissue and in blood from 6 or 7 Graves' hyperthyroidism patients. Following sampling, methimazole starting at 30 mg daily was given to hyperthyroidism patients, and high-dose intravenous methylprednisolone was given to ophthalmopathy patients. The paper reports TCR Vbeta CDR3 sequencing of some 140 peripheral blood samples: fewer than 50 ophthalmopathy, under 80 hyperthyroidism and approximately 17 progressor patients.

The investigation overall reported the following: Most expanded thyroid clonotypes (frequency above 0.001) were also detected in blood, a finding suggesting that blood repertoires may reflect thyroid immune responses. Ophthalmopathy was separated from stable hyperthyroidism by a 13 V-J signature model, with about 88% sensitivity and 81% to 82% specificity obtained in cross-validation and 80%/75% obtained in testing. Sample size was not statistically predetermined, and blinding of investigators to group allocation was not performed. During validation, the model predicted progression to ophthalmopathy a median of approximately 6.5 months ahead of onset, with around 70% sensitivity and 72% to 80% specificity.

The TCR beta CDR3 regions were amplified from RNA transcripts. The TCR CDR3 was subjected to a first round of RT-PCR using the HTBI primer set and the Qiagen OneStep RT-PCR kit. Libraries were constructed in a second round of multiplex PCR, after which size selection and purification were carried out. Sequencing of the libraries was done on an Illumina HiSeq2000 using paired-end 100 bp reads. In the source study's methods: Raw data were processed with SOAPnuke, discarding reads with adapters, uncalled bases, mean Phred below 15, or no exact constant-primer or identifier match. COPE v1.2.5 was used to merge the high-quality paired reads, and each unique nucleotide sequence was defined as a clonotype. MiTCR v1.1 was used to align the clonotypes against IMGT TRBV, TRBD and TRBJ reference segments. The analysis was restricted to V-J combinations with a frequency above 0.0001, which together covered 99% to 99.2% of the repertoires. A TCS score was defined as the ratio of F50 (clonal expansion) to E x V (chaos), with BLOSUM62-based TCRdist applied between CDR3 peptides within each V-J. Welch's t-statistics and random forest reduced just over 500 V-J features to around 14, which were used in a naive Bayes classifier (R e1071). Through fastp at Q25 and MiXCR, TCRdb rebuilt clones from the public reads, retaining in-frame beta chains. One record per CDR3 amino acid sequence lists the most common genes and DNA. The V and J calls shown here were made by TCRdb, not taken from the authors' results. This sample is represented by about 350,000 distinct CDR3 sequences; approximately 15% of them were singletons. 20% to 25% of the sample comes from the top ten.

Stable Graves' hyperthyroidism was defined as no progression to ophthalmopathy during 18 months of follow-up. The hyperthyroidism patients were between 18 and 65 years old and newly diagnosed, with a disease duration of less than 2 months. The study excluded patients with uncontrolled infections, other autoimmune diseases, pregnancy or lactation. Diagnoses were based on clinical symptoms, serum thyroxine and TRAb, thyroid ultrasound and orbital computed tomography. PBMCs were separated from roughly 10 ml of fresh peripheral blood using Ficoll-Paque density gradient centrifugation. Trizol reagent was used to extract total RNA, and RNA quality was then checked on an Agilent 2100 Bioanalyzer. CDR1 is given as MNHNS and CDR2 as SASEGT, both from the germline V gene. The CDR3 sequence holds 10 residues, the cysteine and phenylalanine included. The read is trimmed to its CDR3 DNA, 30 bases read in frame from base 1. Trimming costs V 7 bases and J 1 base, and their ends lie 1 base apart.

This clonotype was picked up many times. Its recognized antigen is unknown. Base quality data are lacking; no much larger clone is found one base away. This sequence uses TRBV6-1 and TRBJ1-1, with no D gene named confidently. The sequence was obtained from a woman aged 25 to 39 with Graves' hyperthyroidism. The sequencing input was blood. The sequenced DNA: TGTGCCAGCAAGAACACTGAAGCTTTCTTT. Its protein is CASKNTEAFF.